Listed here are 26 T cell receptor beta chains from one sample, sequenced in a study of long-term antiretroviral therapy in people with HIV. The assay used was immunoSEQ (version v3.0), run at survey level. TCRdb's copy holds only in-frame clones and misses some; the assay was immunoSEQ multiplex PCR. This sample has 25,000 or so clones, with 78% found just once. The sequenced sample was unsorted PBMCs, obtained 1.5 years before starting antiretroviral therapy. These receptors were obtained from a man aged 18 to 29 with HIV.

The chain links TRBV12-5 to TRBJ2-3; no firm D call. The ends were cut back, 1 base at V and 8 bases at J, with 7 bases in the middle. Germline-derived CDR1 and CDR2 are LGHNT and FRNRAP. CDR3 size: 12 residues. In DNA form, the CDR3 reads TGTGCTAGTGGTTTGGATACGGGTACGCAGTATTTT. Amino acid sequence: CASGLDTGTQYF.

The chain recombines TRBV19 with TRBJ2-7; 10 positions agree with TRBD1. Germline lookup yields CDR1 LNHDA and CDR2 SQIVND (reference sequence). The CDR3 runs 14 residues. Trimming cost V 4 bases and J 6 bases; bases outside gene matches: 6. This chain's CDR3 is CASSSGTGVGEQYF. In DNA form, the CDR3 reads TGTGCCAGTAGTAGCGGGACAGGGGTTGGCGAGCAGTACTTC.

The chain has TRBV4-2 and TRBJ2-7, with TRBD2 matching 10 bases. V lost 4 bases and J lost 5; bases outside the gene matches: 2. Germline CDR1 reads LGHNA; CDR2 reads YNFKEQ. The CDR3 is 13 amino acids. The CDR3 reads CASSLGTSDEQYF. Written as DNA, the CDR3 is TGTGCCAGCAGCCTAGGGACTAGCGACGAGCAGTACTTC.

The chain joins TRBV2 to TRBJ1-5; D ambiguous. CDR1 is SNHLY and CDR2 is FYNNEI in the germline V gene. V gave up 5 bases and J gave up 4 bases, with 9 bases separating them. The CDR3 is made up of 13 amino acids. The CDR3 DNA sequence: TGTGCCAGCAGTCCCCCCGGTAATCAGCCCCAGCATTTT. It is translated as CASSPPGNQPQHF.

This chain links TRBV28 with TRBJ2-7; 10 bases are a match to TRBD2. Germline CDR1 and CDR2: MDHEN and SYDVKM. The CDR3 totals 17 residues. V lost 6 bases to trimming and J lost 0 bases; unmatched junction nucleotides: 11. The CDR3 nucleotides read TGTGCCAGCAGACCTGCCTCTAGCGGGAGCGACTCCTACGAGCAGTACTTC. Translating gives CASRPASSGSDSYEQYF.

The rearrangement links TRBV27 to TRBJ2-5; no firm D call. There are 14 residues in the CDR3. The germline gives CDR1 MNHEY, CDR2 SMNVEV (reference sequence). V dropped 7 bases and J dropped 5 bases, with 17 bases sitting between them. The CDR3 DNA sequence: TGTGCCAGCAAGGTTAGACTGCTCCAGGAGACCCAGTACTTC. Translation gives CASKVRLLQETQYF.

The chain joins TRBV28 to TRBJ2-7; the match to TRBD2 covers 9 bases. The CDR3 contains 15 residues. The V gene's germline CDR1 is MDHEN and CDR2 SYDVKM. V lost 7 bases and J lost 2; bases outside the gene matches: 9. CDR3 nucleotide sequence: TGTGCCAGCACCTCTAGCGGGACGCTCACCTACGAGCAGTACTTC. Amino acids: CASTSSGTLTYEQYF.

The rearrangement joins TRBV6-5 to TRBJ2-6, with D possibly being TRBD2 (6 bases). Trimming shortened V by 0 bases and J by 0 bases, and 6 bases separated the two germline ends. CDR3 length: 16 amino acids. CDR1 is MNHEY, CDR2 SVGAGI, per germline. CDR3 nucleotides: TGTGCCAGCAGTTACTCGGGGGGCTCTGGGGCCAACGTCCTGACTTTC. Translation gives CASSYSGGSGANVLTF.

In this sample, this clone turned up once. The chain carries TRBV19 and TRBJ1-1; D is possibly TRBD1 (5 bases). Trimming took 7 bases from V and 1 from J, leaving 13 bases between them. CDR1 and CDR2 from the germline V gene are LNHDA and SQIVND (reference sequence). This CDR3 contains 14 residues. The CDR3 spells CASKRKQANTEAFF. The CDR3 region has the DNA TGTGCCAGTAAGAGGAAACAGGCGAACACTGAAGCTTTCTTT.

The chain recombines TRBV6-5 with TRBJ2-2; D is perhaps TRBD2 (5 bases). The CDR3 sequence is 13 residues long. Germline-derived CDR1 and CDR2 are MNHEY and SVGAGI. With 10 bases removed from V and 0 bases from J, the gap between germline ends came to 9 bases. In DNA form, the CDR3 reads TGTGCCACGGAGGCGCCGAACACCGGGGAGCTGTTTTTT. This encodes CATEAPNTGELFF.

CDR3: CASSTSGTGDYGYTF. CDR3 coding DNA: TGCGCCAGCAGCACATCGGGGACAGGCGACTATGGCTACACCTTC. V and J are TRBV5-1 and TRBJ1-2; 8 nucleotides agree with TRBD1. Germline values: CDR1 SGHRS, CDR2 YFSETQ. This CDR3 is built from 15 residues. V lost 4 bases to trimming and J lost 3 bases; unmatched junction nucleotides: 8.

The chain employs TRBV5-8 and TRBJ2-7, with 9 bases lining up with TRBD2. Trimming cost V 5 bases and J 3 bases; bases outside gene matches: 15. The CDR3 is 17 residues long. Germline assignment: CDR1 SGHTS and CDR2 YDEGEE. Written as DNA, the CDR3 is TGTGCCAGCAGGCCGGGTAGCGGGAGTCTTTTTTTCTACGAGCAGTACTTC. This codes for CASRPGSGSLFFYEQYF. Full variable domain (missing parts from reference TRBV5-8 and TRBJ2-7): EAGVTQSPTHLIKTRGQQATLRCSPISGHTSVYWYQQALGLGLQFLLWYDEGEERNRGNFPPRFSGRQFPNYSSELNVNALELEDSALYLCASRPGSGSLFFYEQYFGPGTRLTVT.

The chain uses TRBV28 and TRBJ2-7, with D maybe TRBD1 (6 bases). V was shortened by 6 bases and J by 3 bases, with 12 bases between the two germline ends. The CDR3 totals 13 residues. CDR1 is MDHEN, CDR2 SYDVKM, per germline. The CDR3 nucleotides are TGTGCCAGCAGCCAGGGGATTTACTACGAGCAGTACTTC. Its translation: CASSQGIYYEQYF.

V and J are TRBV19 and TRBJ1-1, with no clear D. Germline CDR1 reads LNHDA; CDR2 reads SQIVND (reference sequence). V lost 2 bases, J lost 7 bases, and 11 bases lay in between. The CDR3 covers 13 residues. CDR3 coding DNA: TGTGCCAGTAGTATAAACTGGTATGGTGAAGCTTTCTTT. Translating it yields CASSINWYGEAFF.

The V and J genes are TRBV27 and TRBJ1-1; D call uncertain. The CDR3 runs 13 residues. Germline CDR1 is MNHEY and CDR2 is SMNVEV (reference sequence). The germline V and J ends were trimmed by 6 bases and 1 base, with 9 bases remaining between them. This CDR3 is CASSYKTNTEAFF. The CDR3 nucleotides read TGTGCCAGCAGCTACAAGACGAACACTGAAGCTTTCTTT.

The V gene is TRBV19, the J gene TRBJ1-2; 8 nucleotides align to TRBD1. Looked up from germline, CDR1 is LNHDA and CDR2 is SQIVND (reference sequence). After removal of 6 bases from V and 4 bases from J, the junction contained 7 bases not matched to a gene. The CDR3 has 14 amino acids. This CDR3 reads CASRTSGGGYGYTF. CDR3 DNA: TGTGCCAGTAGAACTTCAGGGGGCGGCTATGGCTACACCTTC. The variable domain in full, with the rest retrieved from reference TRBV19 and TRBJ1-2, is DGGITQSPKYLFRKEGQNVTLSCEQNLNHDAMYWYRQDPGQGLRLIYYSQIVNDFQKGDIAEGYSVSREKKESFPLTVTSAQKNPTAFYLCASRTSGGGYGYTFGSGTRLTVV.

The chain has TRBV19 and TRBJ1-1; D remains ambiguous. Germline CDR1 is LNHDA and CDR2 is SQIVND (reference sequence). V was cut by 4 bases and J by 4 bases, with 7 bases left in between. The CDR3 totals 12 residues. This chain's CDR3 is CASSTTGTEAFF. The CDR3, as DNA: TGTGCCAGTAGTACTACCGGCACTGAAGCTTTCTTT.

V usage is TRBV18 and J usage is TRBJ1-1, with unresolved D. CDR3 length: 12 amino acids. V shed 5 bases and J shed 3 bases, with 7 bases lying between them. Germline CDR1 reads KGHSH; CDR2 reads LQKENI. This CDR3 reads CASSFRDTEAFF. The CDR3 DNA is TGTGCCAGCTCATTCCGGGACACTGAAGCTTTCTTT.

The chain uses TRBV7-3 and TRBJ2-3, with 7 positions matching TRBD2. Per the germline V gene, CDR1 is SGHTA and CDR2 is FQGTGA. The CDR3 is made up of 18 amino acids. With V trimmed by 5 bases and J by 2 bases, 16 bases remained unmatched. Written as DNA, the CDR3 is TGTGCCAGCAGCCCCGGATGGGGAGGGCGGGGGAACACAGATACGCAGTATTTT. This codes for CASSPGWGGRGNTDTQYF.

This clone is medium-sized in the sample. Other nucleotide sequences from this sample produce the same CDR3. The rearrangement links TRBV7-9 to TRBJ1-2, with a weak D call TRBD1 (5 bases). This CDR3 is 13 amino acids long. V was pared by 5 bases and J by 5 bases, with 12 bases between. The germline CDR1 and CDR2 sequences are SEHNR and FQNEAQ (reference sequence). The chain's CDR3 is CASSLPGGYGYTF. The CDR3 bases are TGTGCCAGCAGCCTACCGGGGGGGTATGGCTACACCTTC.

The J gene is TRBJ2-4, the V gene TRBV2; D unresolved. CDR3 length: 14 residues. CDR1 and CDR2 (germline): SNHLY, FYNNEI. V was cut by 3 bases and J by 0 bases, with 6 bases left in between. The CDR3 protein is CASSDSLAKNIQYF. The CDR3 DNA follows: TGTGCCAGCAGTGACTCCTTAGCCAAAAACATTCAGTACTTC. Supplemented by reference TRBV2 and TRBJ2-4, the full variable domain reads EPEVTQTPSHQVTQMGQEVILRCVPISNHLYFYWYRQILGQKVEFLVSFYNNEISEKSEIFDDQFSVERPDGSNFTLKIRSTKLEDSAMYFCASSDSLAKNIQYFGAGTRLSVL.

V usage is TRBV2 and J usage is TRBJ1-1; 12 bases line up with TRBD1. The CDR3 has 15 residues. Germline V gene sequence: CDR1 SNHLY, CDR2 FYNNEI. Trimming at V came to 1 base and at J to 10 bases, leaving 7 bases not matched to a gene. The CDR3 sequence: CASSEVSGTGGLAFF. In DNA, the CDR3 is TGTGCCAGCAGTGAAGTCTCCGGGACAGGGGGCTTAGCTTTCTTT.

The chain combines TRBV5-4 with TRBJ1-1, with D uncertain. CDR3 length equals 13 residues. Germline loops: CDR1 SGHNT, CDR2 YYREEE (reference sequence). The V end lost 1 base, the J end lost 1 base, and 5 bases lay between the germline ends. The CDR3 DNA follows: TGTGCCAGCAGCTTGCACGGGAACACTGAAGCTTTCTTT. Translation gives CASSLHGNTEAFF.

V is TRBV27 and J is TRBJ1-1; D unclear. V lost 2 bases, J lost 0 bases, and 7 bases lay in between. CDR1 is MNHEY and CDR2 is SMNVEV in the germline V gene (reference sequence). The CDR3 has 14 residues. This CDR3 is CASSLNSLNTEAFF. CDR3 bases: TGTGCCAGCAGTTTAAATTCCCTGAACACTGAAGCTTTCTTT.

This clone was detected only a few times. The J gene is TRBJ2-5, the V gene TRBV6-4; the D call may be TRBD1 or TRBD2 (5 bases each). In germline, CDR1 is MRHNA, CDR2 SNTAGT. The V end was cut by 2 bases, the J end by 4 bases, with 14 bases between. The CDR3 covers 15 residues. CDR3 region: CASSDRFAGTETQYF. CDR3 nucleotide sequence: TGTGCCAGCAGTGACCGATTCGCAGGGACAGAGACCCAGTACTTC.

The chain links TRBV7-2 to TRBJ2-2; 11 bases are shared with TRBD2. V lost 0 bases and J lost 5; bases outside the gene matches: 8. Germline V lookup: CDR1 SGHTA, CDR2 FQGNSA. The CDR3 runs 18 residues. This CDR3 reads CASSLAGLAGTRTGELFF. CDR3 nucleotide sequence: TGTGCCAGCAGCTTAGCAGGACTAGCGGGTACTCGGACCGGGGAGCTGTTTTTT.